The T cell receptor beta chain described here comes from a study of response to subunit inactivated influenza vaccine (dated by TCRdb to the late 2010s). For the study in its entirety: The study used deep quantitative T cell receptor repertoire profiling to track responses to a trivalent subunit inactivated influenza vaccine. General findings and caveats noted by the study authors: It was suggested by the authors that each seasonal influenza vaccination may recruit only a limited number of new T cells.

This clonotype was recorded many times. Its antigen remains undetermined. No per-base quality is available; no much larger clone lies one base away. Looking up the germline V gene yields CDR1 SGHAT and CDR2 FQNNGV. The CDR3, cysteine through phenylalanine, is 14 amino acids long. The sequence is cut down to CDR3 DNA, 42 bases in frame from base 1. V lost 1 base and J lost 9 bases; the stretch between them is 13 bases long. The library was obtained by RT-PCR. The instrument given in TCRdb is Illumina HiSeq 2500. Using fastp at Q25 and MiXCR, TCRdb reprocessed the public reads and kept productive beta chains. All rows with the same CDR3 protein become a single entry with the most common DNA and genes. A total of about 500,000 distinct CDR3 sequences appear in this sample, about 17% of them only once. Approximately 3% of the sample goes to the ten largest clones.

The chain links TRBV11-2 with TRBJ2-1; the D element could tentatively be TRBD1 or TRBD2, as 6 bases agree for each. Specimen: CD4+ T cells sorted from PBMCs, collected less than 30 months after vaccination. This sequence was found in a man aged 45 to 70 who received an inactivated influenza vaccine. Donor details come from another sample of the same person, matched by shared clones. The base sequence is TGTGCCAGCAGCTTAGCCCAAGGAGGGGGTGAGCAGTTCTTC. Translated, this gives CASSLAQGGGEQFF. Joined to the reference TRBV11-2 and TRBJ2-1 proteins, this CDR3 gives the full variable domain: EAGVAQSPRYKIIEKRQSVAFWCNPISGHATLYWYQQILGQGPKLLIQFQNNGVVDDSQLPKDRFSAERLKGVDSTLKIQPAKLEDSAVYLCASSLAQGGGEQFFGPGTRLTVL.